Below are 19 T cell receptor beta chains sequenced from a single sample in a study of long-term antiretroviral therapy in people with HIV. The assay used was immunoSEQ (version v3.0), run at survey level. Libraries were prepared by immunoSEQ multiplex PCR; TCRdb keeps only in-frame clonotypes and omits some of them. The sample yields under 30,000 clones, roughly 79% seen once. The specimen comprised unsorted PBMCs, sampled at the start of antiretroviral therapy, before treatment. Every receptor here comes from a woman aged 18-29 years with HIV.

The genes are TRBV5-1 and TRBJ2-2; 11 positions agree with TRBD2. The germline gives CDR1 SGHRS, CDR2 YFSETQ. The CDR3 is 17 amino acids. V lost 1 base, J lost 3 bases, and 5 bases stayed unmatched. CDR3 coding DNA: TGCGCCAGCAGCTTGACCCGGACTAGCGGGCACACCGGGGAGCTGTTTTTT. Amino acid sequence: CASSLTRTSGHTGELFF.

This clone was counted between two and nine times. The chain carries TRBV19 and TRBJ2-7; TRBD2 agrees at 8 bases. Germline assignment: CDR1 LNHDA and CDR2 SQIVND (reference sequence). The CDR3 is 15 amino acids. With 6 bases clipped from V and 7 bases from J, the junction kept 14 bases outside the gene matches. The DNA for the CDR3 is TGTGCCAGTAGCTCGGGAGGGCAGGGAAGAGGAGAGCAGTACTTC. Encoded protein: CASSSGGQGRGEQYF.

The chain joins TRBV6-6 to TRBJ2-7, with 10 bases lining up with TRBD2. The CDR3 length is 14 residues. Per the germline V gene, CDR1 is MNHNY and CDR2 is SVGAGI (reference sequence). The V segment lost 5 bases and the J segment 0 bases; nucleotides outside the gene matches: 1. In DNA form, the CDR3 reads TGTGCCAGCAGTCTAGCGGGGGTCTCCTACGAGCAGTACTTC. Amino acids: CASSLAGVSYEQYF.

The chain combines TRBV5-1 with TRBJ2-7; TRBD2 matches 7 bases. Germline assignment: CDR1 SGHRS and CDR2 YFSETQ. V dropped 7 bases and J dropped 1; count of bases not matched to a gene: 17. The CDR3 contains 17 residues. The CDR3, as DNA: TGCGCCAGCTCGCTTTCGAGCGGGGCGTTTCCGTCCTACGAGCAGTACTTC. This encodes CASSLSSGAFPSYEQYF.

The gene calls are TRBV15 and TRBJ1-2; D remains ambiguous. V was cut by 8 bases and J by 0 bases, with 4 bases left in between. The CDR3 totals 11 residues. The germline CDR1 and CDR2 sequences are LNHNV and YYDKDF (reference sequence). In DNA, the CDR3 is TGTGCCACCTTTTCTAACTATGGCTACACCTTC. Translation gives CATFSNYGYTF.

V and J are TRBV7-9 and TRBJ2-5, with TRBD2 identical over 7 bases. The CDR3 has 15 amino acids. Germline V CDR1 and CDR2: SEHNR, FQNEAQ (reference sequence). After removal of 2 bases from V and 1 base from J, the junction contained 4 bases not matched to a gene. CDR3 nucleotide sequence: TGTGCCAGCAGCTTATTTACGGGGGGCCAAGAGACCCAGTACTTC. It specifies CASSLFTGGQETQYF.

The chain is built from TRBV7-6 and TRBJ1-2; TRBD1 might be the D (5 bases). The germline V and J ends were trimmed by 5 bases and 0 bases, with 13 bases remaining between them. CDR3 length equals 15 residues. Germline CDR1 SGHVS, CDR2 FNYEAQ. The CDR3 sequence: CASSPLGGSNYGYTF. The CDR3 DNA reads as TGTGCCAGCAGCCCGTTGGGGGGATCTAACTATGGCTACACCTTC. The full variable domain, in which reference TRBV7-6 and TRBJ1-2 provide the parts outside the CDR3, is GAGVSQSPRYKVTKRGQDVALRCDPISGHVSLYWYRQALGQGPEFLTYFNYEAQQDKSGLPNDRFSAERPEGSISTLTIQRTEQRDSAMYRCASSPLGGSNYGYTFGSGTRLTVV.

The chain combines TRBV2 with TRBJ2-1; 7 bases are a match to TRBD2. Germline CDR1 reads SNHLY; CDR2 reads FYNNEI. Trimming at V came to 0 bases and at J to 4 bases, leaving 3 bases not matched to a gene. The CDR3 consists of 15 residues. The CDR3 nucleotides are TGTGCCAGCAGTGAAGCACTAGCGCCATACAATGAGCAGTTCTTC. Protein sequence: CASSEALAPYNEQFF. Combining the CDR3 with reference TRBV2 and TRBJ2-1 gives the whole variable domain EPEVTQTPSHQVTQMGQEVILRCVPISNHLYFYWYRQILGQKVEFLVSFYNNEISEKSEIFDDQFSVERPDGSNFTLKIRSTKLEDSAMYFCASSEALAPYNEQFFGPGTRLTVL.

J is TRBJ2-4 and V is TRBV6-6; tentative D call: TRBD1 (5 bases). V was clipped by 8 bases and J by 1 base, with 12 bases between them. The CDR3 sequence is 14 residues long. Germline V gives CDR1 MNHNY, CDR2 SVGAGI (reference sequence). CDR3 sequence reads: CASVGAGAKNIQYF. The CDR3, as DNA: TGTGCCAGCGTAGGGGCTGGGGCCAAAAACATTCAGTACTTC.

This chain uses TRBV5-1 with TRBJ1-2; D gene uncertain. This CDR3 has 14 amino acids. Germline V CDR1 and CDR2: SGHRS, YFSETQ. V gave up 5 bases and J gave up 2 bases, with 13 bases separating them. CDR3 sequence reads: CASRRPQTNYGYTF. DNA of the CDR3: TGCGCCAGCAGAAGGCCCCAGACCAACTATGGCTACACCTTC.

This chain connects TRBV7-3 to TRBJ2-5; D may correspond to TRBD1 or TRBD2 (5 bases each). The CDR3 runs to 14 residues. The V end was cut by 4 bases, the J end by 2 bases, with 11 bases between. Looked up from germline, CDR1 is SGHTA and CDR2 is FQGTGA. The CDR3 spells CASSSGTLQETQYF. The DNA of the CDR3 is TGTGCCAGCAGCTCCGGGACCCTACAAGAGACCCAGTACTTC.

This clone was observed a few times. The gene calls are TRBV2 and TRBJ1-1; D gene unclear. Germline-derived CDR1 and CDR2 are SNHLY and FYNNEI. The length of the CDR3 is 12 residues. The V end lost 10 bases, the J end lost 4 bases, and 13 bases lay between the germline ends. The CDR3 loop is CATLAGFTEAFF. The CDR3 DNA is TGTGCCACCCTCGCGGGGTTCACTGAAGCTTTCTTT. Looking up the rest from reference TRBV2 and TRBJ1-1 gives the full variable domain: EPEVTQTPSHQVTQMGQEVILRCVPISNHLYFYWYRQILGQKVEFLVSFYNNEISEKSEIFDDQFSVERPDGSNFTLKIRSTKLEDSAMYFCATLAGFTEAFFGQGTRLTVV.

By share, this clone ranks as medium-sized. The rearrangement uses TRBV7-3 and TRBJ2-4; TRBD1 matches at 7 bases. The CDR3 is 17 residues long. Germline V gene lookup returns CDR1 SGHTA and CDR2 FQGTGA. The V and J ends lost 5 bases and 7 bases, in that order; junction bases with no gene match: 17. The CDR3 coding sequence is TGTGCCAGCAGCCTCCACCCGACAGGGCAGGAATACAACATTCAGTACTTC. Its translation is CASSLHPTGQEYNIQYF.

The CDR3 loop reads CASSPHRIAGGYNEQFF. CDR3 DNA: TGTGCCAGCAGCCCCCACCGTATAGCGGGGGGCTACAATGAGCAGTTCTTC. The gene calls are TRBV7-8 and TRBJ2-1; 10 bases align to TRBD2. Germline-derived CDR1 and CDR2 are SGHVS and FQNEAQ. V was pared by 5 bases and J by 3 bases, with 10 bases of the junction left unmatched. This CDR3 region has 17 residues.

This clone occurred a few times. The CDR3: CASSLGGGGHGYTF. The CDR3 nucleotides read TGTGCCAGCAGCTTGGGGGGAGGGGGCCATGGCTACACCTTC. The rearrangement links TRBV5-6 to TRBJ1-2; 7 nucleotides line up with TRBD1. The length of the CDR3 is 14 residues. Germline V gene sequence: CDR1 SGHDT, CDR2 YYEEEE. The J segment lost 6 bases and the V segment lost 0 bases, leaving 5 bases of the junction unmatched.

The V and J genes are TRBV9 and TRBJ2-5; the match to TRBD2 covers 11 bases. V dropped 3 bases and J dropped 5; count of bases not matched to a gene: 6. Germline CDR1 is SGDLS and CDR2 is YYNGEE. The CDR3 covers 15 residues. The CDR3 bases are TGTGCCAGCAGCGCCCTGACTAGCGGGGTTGAGACCCAGTACTTC. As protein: CASSALTSGVETQYF.

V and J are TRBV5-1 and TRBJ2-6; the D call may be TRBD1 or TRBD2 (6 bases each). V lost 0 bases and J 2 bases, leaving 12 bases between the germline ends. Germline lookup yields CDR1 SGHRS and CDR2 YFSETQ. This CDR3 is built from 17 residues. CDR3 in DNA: TGCGCCAGCAGCTTGGCCGAAGGGGGGCCTGGGGCCAACGTCCTGACTTTC. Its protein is CASSLAEGGPGANVLTF.

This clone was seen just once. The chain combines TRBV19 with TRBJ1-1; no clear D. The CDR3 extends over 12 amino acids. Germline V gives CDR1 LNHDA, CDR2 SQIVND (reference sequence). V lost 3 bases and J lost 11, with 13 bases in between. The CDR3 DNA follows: TGTGCCAGTAGTATCAGAGGGAGCGGTGCTTTCTTT. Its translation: CASSIRGSGAFF.

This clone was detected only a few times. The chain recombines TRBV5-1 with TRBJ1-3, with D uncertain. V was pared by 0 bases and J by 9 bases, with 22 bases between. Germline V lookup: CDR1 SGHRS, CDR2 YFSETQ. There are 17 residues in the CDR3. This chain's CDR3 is CASSLEAVGIGIGTIYF. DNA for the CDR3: TGCGCCAGCAGCTTGGAAGCAGTGGGGATTGGAATCGGCACCATATATTTT.